This T cell receptor (beta chain) was sequenced during a study of T-cell reconstitution after alpha-beta-depleted transplantation in children. General study findings and limits: The study traced high day-60 TCRbeta diversity in some patients to surviving recipient T cells and thymic progenitors. The study reportedly traced alpha-beta T cells about two months after transplant to several hundred expanded graft clones. A year post-transplant, T-cell counts and diversity derived mostly from newly produced T cells.

In its sample, this clonotype was seen many times. The antigen remains unidentified. The CDR3 runs 13 residues. Trimming took off 3 bases at V and 6 bases at J, with 11 bases between the two ends. Per germline, CDR1 MDHEN and CDR2 SYDVKM. Unique molecular identifiers were incorporated into the prepared TCRbeta library. TCRdb used MiXCR to reprocess the PCR reads, holding one entry per CDR3 protein. Among 190,000 or so distinct CDR3 sequences listed, 5% to 6.5% were seen once. The sequence came from a girl younger than two with combined immunodeficiency, due to receive a stem cell transplant. The input for sequencing was PBMCs, taken before TCRalphabeta/CD19-depleted stem cell transplant. This chain uses TRBV28 with TRBJ2-5, with D unclear. CDR3 residues: CASSFRVIQTQYF. CDR3 in DNA: TGTGCCAGCAGTTTTCGGGTAATACAGACCCAGTACTTC.